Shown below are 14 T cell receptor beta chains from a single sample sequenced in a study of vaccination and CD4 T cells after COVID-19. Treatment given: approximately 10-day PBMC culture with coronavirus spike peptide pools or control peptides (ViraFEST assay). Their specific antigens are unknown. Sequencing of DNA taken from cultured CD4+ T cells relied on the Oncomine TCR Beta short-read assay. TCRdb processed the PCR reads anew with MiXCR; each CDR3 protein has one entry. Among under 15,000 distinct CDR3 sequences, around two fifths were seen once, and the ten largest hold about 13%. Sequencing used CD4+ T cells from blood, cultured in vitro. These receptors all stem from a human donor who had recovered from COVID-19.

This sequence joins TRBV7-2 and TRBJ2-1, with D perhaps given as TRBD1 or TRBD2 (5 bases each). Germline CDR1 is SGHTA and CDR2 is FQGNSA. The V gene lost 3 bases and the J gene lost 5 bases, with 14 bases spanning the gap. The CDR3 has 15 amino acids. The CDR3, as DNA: TGTGCCAGCAGCTTCATGGGGGTCGGGGACAATGAGCAGTTCTTC. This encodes CASSFMGVGDNEQFF.

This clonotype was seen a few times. The CDR3 is CASSLRGTSGGYTF. CDR3 DNA sequence: TGTGCCAGCAGTTTAAGAGGCACCTCAGGAGGCTACACCTTC. The chain carries TRBV27 and TRBJ1-2; D is unclear. V was shortened by 2 bases and J by 8 bases, with 15 bases between the two germline ends. Germline V CDR1 and CDR2: MNHEY, SMNVEV (reference sequence). The CDR3 runs 14 residues.

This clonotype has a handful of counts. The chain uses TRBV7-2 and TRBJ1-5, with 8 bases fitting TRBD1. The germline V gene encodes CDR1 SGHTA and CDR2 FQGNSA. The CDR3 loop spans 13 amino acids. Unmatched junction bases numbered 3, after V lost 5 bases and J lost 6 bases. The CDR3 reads CASSTQGGQPQHF. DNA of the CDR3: TGTGCCAGCAGCACACAGGGGGGTCAGCCCCAGCATTTT.

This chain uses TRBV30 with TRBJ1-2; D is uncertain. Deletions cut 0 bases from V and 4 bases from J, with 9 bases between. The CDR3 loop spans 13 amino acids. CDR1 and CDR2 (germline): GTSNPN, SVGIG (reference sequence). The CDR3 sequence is CAWSVAGFYGYTF. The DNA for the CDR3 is TGTGCCTGGAGTGTAGCGGGTTTCTATGGCTACACCTTC.

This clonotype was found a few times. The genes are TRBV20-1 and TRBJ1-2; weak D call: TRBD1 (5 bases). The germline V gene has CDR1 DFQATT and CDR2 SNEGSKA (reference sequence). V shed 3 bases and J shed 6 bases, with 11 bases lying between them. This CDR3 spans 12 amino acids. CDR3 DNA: TGCAGTGCTAGTCGAGGGGATAATGGCTACACCTTC. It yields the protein CSASRGDNGYTF.

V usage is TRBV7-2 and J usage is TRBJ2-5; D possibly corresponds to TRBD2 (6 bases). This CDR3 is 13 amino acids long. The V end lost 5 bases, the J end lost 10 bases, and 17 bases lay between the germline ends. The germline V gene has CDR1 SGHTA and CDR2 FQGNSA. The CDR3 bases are TGTGCCAGCAGCCTCGGAGGGGAGCCGTACCAGTACTTC. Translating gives CASSLGGEPYQYF.

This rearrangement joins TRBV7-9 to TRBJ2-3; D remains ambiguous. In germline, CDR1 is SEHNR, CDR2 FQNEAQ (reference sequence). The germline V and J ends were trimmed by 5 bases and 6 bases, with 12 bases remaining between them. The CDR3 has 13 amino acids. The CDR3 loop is CASSLWAGDTQYF. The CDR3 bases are TGTGCCAGCAGCCTATGGGCCGGCGATACGCAGTATTTT.

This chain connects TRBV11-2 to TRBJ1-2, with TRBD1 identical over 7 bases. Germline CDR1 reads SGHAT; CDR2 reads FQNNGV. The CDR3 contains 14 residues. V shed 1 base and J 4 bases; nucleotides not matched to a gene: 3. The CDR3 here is CASSLGTGAYGYTF. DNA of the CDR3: TGTGCCAGCAGCTTAGGAACAGGGGCCTATGGCTACACCTTC.

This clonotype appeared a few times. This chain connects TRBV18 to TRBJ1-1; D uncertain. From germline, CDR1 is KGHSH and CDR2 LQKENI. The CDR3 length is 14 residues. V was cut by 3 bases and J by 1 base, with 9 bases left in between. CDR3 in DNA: TGTGCCAGCTCACCCCCAGCGGCGAACACTGAAGCTTTCTTT. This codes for CASSPPAANTEAFF.

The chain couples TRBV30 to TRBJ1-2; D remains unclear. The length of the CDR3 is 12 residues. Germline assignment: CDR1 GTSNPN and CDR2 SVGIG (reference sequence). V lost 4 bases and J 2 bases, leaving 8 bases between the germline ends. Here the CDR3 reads CAWNYRNYGYTF. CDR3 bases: TGTGCCTGGAATTACAGAAACTATGGCTACACCTTC.

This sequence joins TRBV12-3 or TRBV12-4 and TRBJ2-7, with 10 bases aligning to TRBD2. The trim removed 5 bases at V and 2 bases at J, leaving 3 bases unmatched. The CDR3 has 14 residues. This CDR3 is CASSRLAGAYEQYF. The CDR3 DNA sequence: TGTGCCAGCAGTCGCCTAGCGGGGGCCTACGAGCAGTACTTC.

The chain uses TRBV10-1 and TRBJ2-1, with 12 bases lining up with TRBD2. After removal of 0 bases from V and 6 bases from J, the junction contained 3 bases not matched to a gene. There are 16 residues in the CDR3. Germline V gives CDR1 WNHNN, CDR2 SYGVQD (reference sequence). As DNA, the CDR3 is TGCGCCAGCAGTGAGTCCGCGGGACTAGCGGGCAATGAGCAGTTCTTC. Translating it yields CASSESAGLAGNEQFF.

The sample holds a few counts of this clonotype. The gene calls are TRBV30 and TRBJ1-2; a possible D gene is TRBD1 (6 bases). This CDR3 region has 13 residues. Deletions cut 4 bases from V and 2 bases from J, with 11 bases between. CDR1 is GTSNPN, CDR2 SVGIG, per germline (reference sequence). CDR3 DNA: TGTGCCTGGAACGCTCAGGGGAACTATGGCTACACCTTC. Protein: CAWNAQGNYGYTF.

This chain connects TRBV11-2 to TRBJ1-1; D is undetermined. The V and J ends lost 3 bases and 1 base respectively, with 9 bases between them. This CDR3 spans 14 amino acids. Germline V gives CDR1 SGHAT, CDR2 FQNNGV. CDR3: CASSFMAGNTEAFF. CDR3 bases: TGTGCCAGCAGCTTCATGGCAGGGAACACTGAAGCTTTCTTT.